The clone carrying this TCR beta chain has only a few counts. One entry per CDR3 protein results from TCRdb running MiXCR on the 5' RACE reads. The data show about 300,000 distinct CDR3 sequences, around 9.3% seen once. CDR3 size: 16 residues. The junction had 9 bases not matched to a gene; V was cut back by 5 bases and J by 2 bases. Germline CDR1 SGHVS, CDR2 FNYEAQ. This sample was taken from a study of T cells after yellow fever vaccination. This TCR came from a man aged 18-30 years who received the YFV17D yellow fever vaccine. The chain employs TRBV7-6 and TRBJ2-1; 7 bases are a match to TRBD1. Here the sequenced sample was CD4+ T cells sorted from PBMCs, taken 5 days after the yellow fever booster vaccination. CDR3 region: CASSPTGALPYNEQFF. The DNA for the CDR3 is TGTGCCAGCAGCCCAACAGGGGCGCTGCCCTACAATGAGCAGTTCTTC.